This T cell receptor (beta chain) was recovered during a study of T cells in Graves' hyperthyroidism and ophthalmopathy. Study-level background: Specimen type is peripheral blood, collected at initial diagnosis prior to any treatment. Whole-study findings and limits: The model predicted ophthalmopathy a median approximately 6.3 months before onset.

After removal of 3 bases from V and 0 bases from J, the junction contained 6 bases not matched to a gene. Germline-derived CDR1 and CDR2 are DFQATT and SNEGSKA (reference sequence). The CDR3 runs to 15 residues. RNA transcripts provided the source from which TCR beta CDR3 regions were amplified. TCR CDR3 underwent first-round RT-PCR with the HTBI primer set. TCRdb independently ran MiXCR on the multiplex PCR reads; one entry per CDR3 protein. The sample has about 420,000 distinct CDR3 sequences, around a sixth seen once; the top ten hold roughly 7.4%. Hyperthyroidism patients were newly diagnosed, had disease duration under 2 months, and were aged 18 to 65 years. The study based diagnoses on clinical symptoms, serum thyroxine and TRAb, thyroid ultrasound and orbital computed tomography. Regarding this clonotype: Antigen: not known. A much larger clonotype is one base distant, so this may be a read error.

J is TRBJ2-7 and V is TRBV20-1, with 9 bases matching TRBD1. Sequencing input: blood. This clonotype originated in a young woman with Graves' hyperthyroidism. The DNA of the CDR3 is TGCAGTGCTAGGAAAGACAGGGGGAGCTCCTACGAGCAGTACTTC. Translated: CSARKDRGSSYEQYF.